This is a list of T cell receptor beta chains from one sample in a study of T-cell reconstitution after alpha-beta-depleted transplantation in children. TCRdb used MiXCR to reprocess the PCR reads, holding one entry per CDR3 protein. In the table there are hundreds of thousands of distinct CDR3 sequences, approximately 16% of which are singletons. Sequencing was performed on PBMCs from the stem cell graft donor, taken from the stem cell graft. The origin of the receptors is a human donor who donated a stem cell graft to a child with acute myeloid leukemia. The CDR3 runs from the conserved cysteine through the conserved F or W. D genes are given only for firm matches. Clone size appears in some rows only: once, few, many, or a class for an expanded clone.

J | V | D | size | DNA | CDR3
TRBJ2-5 | TRBV20-1 | . | many | TGCAGTGCTAGAGATCTGGGGCGGGAGACCCAGTACTTC | CSARDLGRETQYF
TRBJ2-1 | TRBV29-1 | . | many | TGCAGCGTCGGGACATCTGATGCCAACGAGCAGTTCTTC | CSVGTSDANEQFF
TRBJ1-2 | TRBV20-1 | . | many | TGCAGTGCTAGAGATCTCTGGTACACCTTC | CSARDLWYTF
TRBJ2-1 | TRBV7-2 | . | . | TGTGCCAGCAGCTTAGTGGGGGACCACAATGAGCAGTTCTTC | CASSLVGDHNEQFF
TRBJ2-3 | TRBV12-3/TRBV12-4 | TRBD2 | few | TGTGCCAGCAGAACCAGGCGGGGGAATTGGGGGGATACGCAGTATTTT | CASRTRRGNWGDTQYF
TRBJ1-1 | TRBV6-4 | TRBD1 | . | TGTGCCAGCAGTGACCCAGGGGGGGCGCTTACTAGTACTGAAGCTTTCTTT | CASSDPGGALTSTEAFF
TRBJ1-1 | TRBV29-1 | . | . | TGCAGCGTTGGTGGGCCGAGGAGCACTGAAGCTTTCTTT | CSVGGPRSTEAFF
TRBJ1-1 | TRBV4-1 | TRBD1 | many | TGCGCCAGCAGCCAAGGGGACAGAGGAAGGAACACTGAAGCTTTCTTT | CASSQGDRGRNTEAFF
TRBJ2-3 | TRBV5-5 | . | many | TGTGCCAGCAGCCCGGAGGCCCAGACCGATACGCAGTATTTT | CASSPEAQTDTQYF
TRBJ1-4 | TRBV7-2 | . | . | TGTGCCAGCAGCTTAGCGGCTCTTCCCCGTACGGCTAATGAAAAACTGTTTTTT | CASSLAALPRTANEKLFF
TRBJ1-5 | TRBV6-1 | . | . | TGTGCCAGCACCCCCTTCAGGGGAGACAATCAGCCCCAGCATTTT | CASTPFRGDNQPQHF
TRBJ1-1 | TRBV25-1 | . | few | TGTGCCAGCAGTGATAATAGGGGGAACACTGAAGCTTTCTTT | CASSDNRGNTEAFF
TRBJ2-3 | TRBV29-1 | TRBD2 | many | TGCAGCGTTGTGAGACTAGCGGGGGGGTTTAGCACAGATACGCAGTATTTT | CSVVRLAGGFSTDTQYF
TRBJ1-1 | TRBV20-1 | . | few | TGCAGTGCCCCTCCGTGGGGGTCAAACACTGAAGCTTTCTTT | CSAPPWGSNTEAFF
TRBJ2-7 | TRBV7-9 | TRBD1 | few | TGTGCCAGCAGCTCGCCAGGGGGAAGGTCCTACGAGCAGTACTTC | CASSSPGGRSYEQYF
TRBJ2-1 | TRBV9 | . | many | TGTGCCAGCAGCGTAGAGGTGTTTCCCCACAATGAGCAGTTCTTC | CASSVEVFPHNEQFF
TRBJ1-2 | TRBV10-2 | . | . | TGCGCCAGCAGTGAGGGAAGCTATGGCTACACCTTC | CASSEGSYGYTF
TRBJ1-5 | TRBV7-2 | . | few | TGTGCCAGCAGCTTAATGAGTGGACAGCCCCAGCATTTT | CASSLMSGQPQHF
TRBJ2-1 | TRBV7-2 | . | many | TGTGCCAGCAGCCCCGACGTGACGGTAAACAATGAGCAGTTCTTC | CASSPDVTVNNEQFF
TRBJ1-6 | TRBV12-3/TRBV12-4 | TRBD1 | . | TGTGCCAGCAGCCGCCAGGGACAGCGAAATTCACCCCTCCACTTT | CASSRQGQRNSPLHF
TRBJ2-1 | TRBV3-1 | . | . | TGTGCCAGCAGCCTCAACCCGTCGCTGGGGCATGAGCAGTTCTTC | CASSLNPSLGHEQFF
TRBJ1-2 | TRBV12-3/TRBV12-4 | . | many | TGTGCCAGCAGTTTAGCGGGAGGGATCGATGGCTACACCTTC | CASSLAGGIDGYTF
TRBJ1-2 | TRBV12-3/TRBV12-4 | . | few | TGTGCCAGCAGTTTGTGGGACTGGCCAAACTATGGCTACACCTTC | CASSLWDWPNYGYTF
TRBJ1-2 | TRBV20-1 | . | many | TGCAGTGCTAGTCGGGCAGGGTTTGGCTATGGCTACACCTTC | CSASRAGFGYGYTF
TRBJ2-1 | TRBV5-6 | . | many | TGTGCCAGCAGGATTAGGGGTCCAGAGCAGTTCTTC | CASRIRGPEQFF
TRBJ2-5 | TRBV7-2 | TRBD1 | . | TGTGCCAGCAGCTCCCTGACAGGGGAAGAGACCCAGTACTTC | CASSSLTGEETQYF
TRBJ1-5 | TRBV6-5 | TRBD1 | few | TGTGCCAGCAGTTACTCGACAGGGACTCAACCCCAGCATTTT | CASSYSTGTQPQHF
TRBJ2-2 | TRBV11-3 | . | . | TGTGCCAGCAGCCACCTGGGAGAAACCGGGGAGCTGTTTTTT | CASSHLGETGELFF
TRBJ1-2 | TRBV20-1 | . | . | TGCAGTGCTAGAGCCTCAGGGACCGGCTACACCTTC | CSARASGTGYTF
TRBJ1-2 | TRBV29-1 | . | many | TGCAGCGTTGAAGAAGAGAGAAACTATGGCTACACCTTC | CSVEEERNYGYTF
TRBJ2-3 | TRBV30 | . | . | TGTGCCTGGAGTAAGGTGGATACGCAGTATTTT | CAWSKVDTQYF
TRBJ2-4 | TRBV13 | TRBD2 | few | TGTGCCAGCAGCCCCCCGGGGGGGGAATACATTCAGTACTTC | CASSPPGGEYIQYF
TRBJ2-5 | TRBV14 | . | . | TGTGCCAGCAGCCAAGAATTGTACCAAGAGACCCAGTACTTC | CASSQELYQETQYF
TRBJ1-5 | TRBV6-4 | . | many | TGTGCCAGCAGCCCGGGGGTGGGTTATCAGCCCCAGCATTTT | CASSPGVGYQPQHF
TRBJ2-7 | TRBV7-2 | . | few | TGTGCCAGCACCATACAGGGTTCCTACGAGCAGTACTTC | CASTIQGSYEQYF
TRBJ1-6 | TRBV20-1 | TRBD1 | many | TGCAGTGCTAGAGAACATCGAAGGACAGGACTAAATTCACCCCTCCACTTT | CSAREHRRTGLNSPLHF
TRBJ2-7 | TRBV7-8 | . | few | TGTGCCAGCAGTGCCCTTGGGGGGAGGAGGGAGCAGTACTTC | CASSALGGRREQYF
TRBJ2-1 | TRBV11-1 | TRBD2 | . | TGTGCCAGCAGCCTCTCGACGAGGAGCGGGGGGTTATTGTCCAATGAGCAGTTCTTC | CASSLSTRSGGLLSNEQFF
TRBJ2-1 | TRBV20-1 | TRBD2 | . | TGCAGTGCTAGAGGACTAGCGGTGCTCCGGGACTACAATGAGCAGTTCTTC | CSARGLAVLRDYNEQFF
TRBJ2-1 | TRBV7-8 | . | few | TGTGCCAGCAGCTTTCCGGGGGCCCCCTCCTACAATGAGCAGTTCTTC | CASSFPGAPSYNEQFF
TRBJ2-2 | TRBV20-1 | . | many | TGCAGTGCTCTGAACCCCCTCAACACCGGGGAGCTGTTTTTT | CSALNPLNTGELFF
TRBJ1-6 | TRBV7-2 | . | few | TGTGCCAGCAGCTCAGGACAGCGCCGAGGTTCACCCCTCCACTTT | CASSSGQRRGSPLHF